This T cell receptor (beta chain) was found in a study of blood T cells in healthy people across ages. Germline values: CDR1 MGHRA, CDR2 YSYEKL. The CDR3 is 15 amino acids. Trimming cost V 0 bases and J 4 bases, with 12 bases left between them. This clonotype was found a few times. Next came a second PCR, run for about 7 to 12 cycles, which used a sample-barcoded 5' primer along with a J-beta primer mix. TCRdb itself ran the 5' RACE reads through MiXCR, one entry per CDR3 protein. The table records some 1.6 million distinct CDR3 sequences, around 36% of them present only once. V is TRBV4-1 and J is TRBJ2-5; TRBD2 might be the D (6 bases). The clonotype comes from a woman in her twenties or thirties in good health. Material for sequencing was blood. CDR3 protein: CASSQDGGYRETQYF. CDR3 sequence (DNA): TGCGCCAGCAGCCAAGATGGAGGGTACCGAGAGACCCAGTACTTC.